The next 14 T cell receptor beta chains were all read from a single sample in a study of blood T cell repertoires in COVID-19. Data came from immunoSEQ multiplex PCR; TCRdb stores just in-frame clones and leaves some out. The data contain hundreds of thousands of clones, 70% to 90% of them seen just once; the ten biggest clones take up approximately 2%. Sequencing used peripheral blood. These receptors were taken from a woman aged 40 to 50 who had recovered from COVID-19.

This sequence joins TRBV4-2 and TRBJ1-4; 8 bases match TRBD1. The germline CDR1 and CDR2 sequences are LGHNA and YNFKEQ. The CDR3 totals 17 residues. The J segment lost 0 bases and the V segment lost 4 bases, leaving 7 bases of the junction unmatched. CDR3 sequence reads: CASSLSGTGTTNEKLFF. In DNA form, the CDR3 reads TGTGCCAGCAGCCTGTCCGGGACAGGCACAACTAATGAAAAACTGTTTTTT.

The chain uses TRBV5-1 and TRBJ1-2, with D perhaps TRBD1 (5 bases). CDR3 length: 15 amino acids. Looked up from germline, CDR1 is SGHRS and CDR2 is YFSETQ. With 4 bases removed from V and 2 bases from J, the gap between germline ends came to 15 bases. CDR3 in DNA: TGCGCCAGCAGCCCGGTGGCGGGGGTGAACTATGGCTACACCTTC. Protein sequence: CASSPVAGVNYGYTF.

This chain links TRBV30 with TRBJ1-5; a weak D match, TRBD1 (5 bases). V shed 2 bases and J shed 1 base, with 12 bases lying between them. Germline CDR1 is GTSNPN and CDR2 is SVGIG (reference sequence). This CDR3 has 15 residues. CDR3 sequence: CAWSLGGGSNQPQHF. CDR3 sequence (DNA): TGTGCCTGGAGTCTTGGGGGGGGAAGCAATCAGCCCCAGCATTTT. The entire variable domain, with the rest obtained from reference TRBV30 and TRBJ1-5, is as follows: SQTIHQWPATLVQPVGSPLSLECTVEGTSNPNLYWYRQAAGRGLQLLFYSVGIGQISSEVPQNLSASRPQDRQFILSSKKLLLSDSGFYLCAWSLGGGSNQPQHFGDGTRLSIL.

The chain combines TRBV19 with TRBJ2-5; tentatively, D is TRBD2 (6 bases). V lost 5 bases, J lost 4 bases, and 14 bases lay in between. This CDR3 spans 14 amino acids. CDR1 is LNHDA, CDR2 SQIVND, per germline (reference sequence). CDR3 DNA sequence: TGTGCCAGTAGTCTTGGGACGGAGGGAGAGACCCAGTACTTC. Its protein product is CASSLGTEGETQYF.

The chain joins TRBV7-9 to TRBJ2-1; tentatively, D is TRBD2 (5 bases). Between the trimmed V and J ends, which lost 3 bases and 3 bases, there was a span of 12 bases. The V gene's germline CDR1 is SEHNR and CDR2 FQNEAQ (reference sequence). There are 15 residues in the CDR3. CDR3 sequence (DNA): TGTGCCAGCAGCTTCGGACTCAGAGACTACAATGAGCAGTTCTTC. Its translation: CASSFGLRDYNEQFF.

The chain has TRBV10-2 and TRBJ2-2, with 7 nucleotides matching TRBD2. This CDR3 region has 17 residues. The trim removed 7 bases at V and 4 bases at J, leaving 15 bases unmatched. Per germline, CDR1 WSHSY and CDR2 SAAADI. The CDR3 DNA sequence: TGCGCCAGCACGGCGGGGCAGGCGGGAGTGTCCACCGGGGAGCTGTTTTTT. Translation: CASTAGQAGVSTGELFF.

The V call is TRBV5-1, the J call TRBJ2-5, with 7 positions matching TRBD2. The CDR3 length is 12 residues. Per germline, CDR1 SGHRS and CDR2 YFSETQ. V shed 7 bases, J shed 5 bases, and the junction held 5 bases outside the gene matches. This chain's CDR3 is CASGRAGETQYF. The CDR3 region has the DNA TGCGCCAGCGGGAGGGCCGGGGAGACCCAGTACTTC.

The rearrangement uses TRBV14 and TRBJ2-7; D not resolved. CDR1 and CDR2 from the germline V gene are SGHDN and FVKESK. The CDR3 extends over 16 amino acids. The V end lost 3 bases, the J end lost 4 bases, and 19 bases lay between the germline ends. DNA of the CDR3: TGTGCCAGCAGCCATTCGAGTCGCGGCAGAGAATACGAGCAGTACTTC. Its protein product is CASSHSSRGREYEQYF.

This CDR3 is CASRGQGGNEKLFF. CDR3 bases: TGTGCCAGCAGGGGGCAGGGGGGAAATGAAAAACTGTTTTTT. This sequence joins TRBV25-1 and TRBJ1-4; 7 bases line up with TRBD1. Germline CDR1 is MGHDK and CDR2 is SYGVNS. The CDR3 consists of 14 residues. The V gene end was trimmed by 6 bases and the J gene end by 5 bases; junction bases not matched to a gene: 6.

The rearrangement uses TRBV11-1 and TRBJ2-3; tentative D call: TRBD1 (5 bases). Trimming pared 1 base from V and 4 bases from J, leaving 9 bases between. CDR3 size: 14 residues. Germline V gives CDR1 SGHAT, CDR2 FQDESV (reference sequence). The CDR3 region has the DNA TGTGCCAGCAGCTTAGTCTTAGGGGCAGATACGCAGTATTTT. Its protein product is CASSLVLGADTQYF.

The J gene is TRBJ1-6, the V gene TRBV28; D uncertain. Germline CDR1 MDHEN, CDR2 SYDVKM. This CDR3 is 14 amino acids long. V lost 4 bases and J lost 12, with 16 bases in between. The chain's CDR3 is CASSSPGIIKPLHF. The CDR3 nucleotides are TGTGCCAGCAGTTCCCCCGGTATAATTAAACCCCTCCACTTT.

The chain has TRBV11-2 and TRBJ2-1, with 9 bases matching TRBD2. The CDR3 runs 19 residues. The V gene's germline CDR1 is SGHAT and CDR2 FQNNGV. After removal of 5 bases from V and 1 base from J, the junction contained 15 bases not matched to a gene. In DNA form, the CDR3 reads TGTGCCAGCAGCCGCGACGGGTCAGCGGGAGGAAGGTCCTACAATGAGCAGTTCTTC. Translating gives CASSRDGSAGGRSYNEQFF.

V is TRBV19 and J is TRBJ1-5; 9 nucleotides agree with TRBD1. The V segment lost 6 bases and the J segment 3 bases; nucleotides outside the gene matches: 3. The germline V gene has CDR1 LNHDA and CDR2 SQIVND (reference sequence). The CDR3 is made up of 14 amino acids. The CDR3 here is CASSWTGDNQPQHF. The CDR3 bases are TGTGCCAGTAGCTGGACAGGGGACAATCAGCCCCAGCATTTT.

The V call is TRBV3-1 (or the pseudogene TRBV3-2), the J call TRBJ2-3; 7 bases agree with TRBD2. The junction had 10 bases not matched to a gene; V was cut back by 4 bases and J by 6 bases. Germline CDR1 reads LGHDT; CDR2 reads YNNKEL (reference sequence). This CDR3 is built from 15 residues. The CDR3 DNA reads as TGTGCCAGCAGCCTGGCGGGAGTAGGTGCGGATACGCAGTATTTT. Amino acids: CASSLAGVGADTQYF.